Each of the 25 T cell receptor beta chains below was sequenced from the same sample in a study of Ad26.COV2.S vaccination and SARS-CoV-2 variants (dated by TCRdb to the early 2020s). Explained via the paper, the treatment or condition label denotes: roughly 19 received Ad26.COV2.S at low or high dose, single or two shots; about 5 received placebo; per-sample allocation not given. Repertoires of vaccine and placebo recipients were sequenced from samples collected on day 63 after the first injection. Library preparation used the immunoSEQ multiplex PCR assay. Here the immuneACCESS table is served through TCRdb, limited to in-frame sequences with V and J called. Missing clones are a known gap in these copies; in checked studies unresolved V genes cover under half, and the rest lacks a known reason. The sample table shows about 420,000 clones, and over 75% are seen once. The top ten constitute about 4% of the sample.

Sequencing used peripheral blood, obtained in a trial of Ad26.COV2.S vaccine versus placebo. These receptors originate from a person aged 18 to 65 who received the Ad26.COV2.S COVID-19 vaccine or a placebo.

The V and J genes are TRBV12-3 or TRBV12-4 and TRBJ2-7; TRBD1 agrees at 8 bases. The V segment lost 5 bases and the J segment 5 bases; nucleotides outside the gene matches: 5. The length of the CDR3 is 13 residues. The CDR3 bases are TGTGCCAGCAGTCTCCGGACAGGGAACGAGCAGTACTTC. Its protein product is CASSLRTGNEQYF.

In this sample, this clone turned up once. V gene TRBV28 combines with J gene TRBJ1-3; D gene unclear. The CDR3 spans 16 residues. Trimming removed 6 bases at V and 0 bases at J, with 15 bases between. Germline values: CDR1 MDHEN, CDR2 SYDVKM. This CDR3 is CASRLSGRISGNTIYF. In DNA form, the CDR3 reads TGTGCCAGCAGGCTATCTGGACGTATCTCTGGAAACACCATATATTTT.

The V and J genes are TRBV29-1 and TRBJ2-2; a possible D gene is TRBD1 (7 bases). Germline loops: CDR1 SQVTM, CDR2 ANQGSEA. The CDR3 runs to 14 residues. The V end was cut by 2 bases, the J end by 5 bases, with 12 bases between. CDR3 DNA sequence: TGCAGCGTTGAACGTCAGGGGGGAACCGGGGAGCTGTTTTTT. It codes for CSVERQGGTGELFF.

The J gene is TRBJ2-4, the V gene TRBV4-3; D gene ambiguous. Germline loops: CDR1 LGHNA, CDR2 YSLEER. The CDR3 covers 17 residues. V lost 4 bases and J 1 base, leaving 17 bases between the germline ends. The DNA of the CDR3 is TGCGCCAGCAGCCGCCTACTCGGAGTACGGGCCAAAAACATTCAGTACTTC. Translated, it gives CASSRLLGVRAKNIQYF.

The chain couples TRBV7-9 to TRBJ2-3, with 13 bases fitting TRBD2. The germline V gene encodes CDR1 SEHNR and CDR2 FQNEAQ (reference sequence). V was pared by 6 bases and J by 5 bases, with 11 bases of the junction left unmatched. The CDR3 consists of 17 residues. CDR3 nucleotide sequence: TGTGCCAGCAGGCGACTAGCGGGGGGCGGGGTTGAAGATACGCAGTATTTT. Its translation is CASRRLAGGGVEDTQYF.

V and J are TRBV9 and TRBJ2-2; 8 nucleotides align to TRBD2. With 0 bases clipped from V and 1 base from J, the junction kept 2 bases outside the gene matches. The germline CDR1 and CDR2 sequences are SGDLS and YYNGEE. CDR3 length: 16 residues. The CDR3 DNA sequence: TGTGCCAGCAGCGTAGCCAGCGGGGGGAACACCGGGGAGCTGTTTTTT. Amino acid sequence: CASSVASGGNTGELFF.

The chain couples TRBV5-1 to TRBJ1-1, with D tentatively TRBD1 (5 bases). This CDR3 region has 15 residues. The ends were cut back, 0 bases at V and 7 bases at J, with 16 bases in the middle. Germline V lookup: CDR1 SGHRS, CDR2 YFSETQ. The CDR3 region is CASSLGGGAVGEAFF. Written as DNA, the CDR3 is TGCGCCAGCAGCTTGGGAGGAGGGGCAGTAGGTGAAGCTTTCTTT.

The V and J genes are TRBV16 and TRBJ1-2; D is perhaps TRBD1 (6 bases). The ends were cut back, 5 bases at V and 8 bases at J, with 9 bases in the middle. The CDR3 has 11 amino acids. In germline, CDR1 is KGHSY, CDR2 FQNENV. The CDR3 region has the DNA TGTGCCAGCAGCTACAGGGAAGGCTACACCTTC. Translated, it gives CASSYREGYTF.

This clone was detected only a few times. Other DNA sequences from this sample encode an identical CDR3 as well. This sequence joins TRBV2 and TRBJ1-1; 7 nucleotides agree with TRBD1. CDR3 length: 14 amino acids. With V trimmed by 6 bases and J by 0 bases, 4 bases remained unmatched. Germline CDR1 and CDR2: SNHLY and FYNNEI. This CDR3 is CASRGGQMNTEAFF. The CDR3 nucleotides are TGTGCCAGCAGGGGGGGACAGATGAACACTGAAGCTTTCTTT.

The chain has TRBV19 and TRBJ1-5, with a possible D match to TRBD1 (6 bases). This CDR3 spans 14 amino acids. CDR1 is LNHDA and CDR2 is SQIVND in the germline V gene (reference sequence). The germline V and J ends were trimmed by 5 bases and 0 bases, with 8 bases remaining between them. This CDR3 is CASSGQYSNQPQHF. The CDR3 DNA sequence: TGTGCCAGTAGTGGACAGTATAGCAATCAGCCCCAGCATTTT.

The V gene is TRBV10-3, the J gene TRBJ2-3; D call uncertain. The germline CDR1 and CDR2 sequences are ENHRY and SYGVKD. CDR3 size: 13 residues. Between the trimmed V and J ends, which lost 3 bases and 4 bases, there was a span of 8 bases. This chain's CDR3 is CAISDYGPDTQYF. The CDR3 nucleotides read TGTGCCATCAGTGATTACGGACCAGATACGCAGTATTTT.

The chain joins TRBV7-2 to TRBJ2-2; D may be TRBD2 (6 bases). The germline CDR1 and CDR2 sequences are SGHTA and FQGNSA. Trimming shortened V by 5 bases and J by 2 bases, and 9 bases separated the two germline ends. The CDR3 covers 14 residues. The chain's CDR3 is CASSPGLNTGELFF. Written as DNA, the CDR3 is TGTGCCAGCAGCCCCGGACTAAACACCGGGGAGCTGTTTTTT.

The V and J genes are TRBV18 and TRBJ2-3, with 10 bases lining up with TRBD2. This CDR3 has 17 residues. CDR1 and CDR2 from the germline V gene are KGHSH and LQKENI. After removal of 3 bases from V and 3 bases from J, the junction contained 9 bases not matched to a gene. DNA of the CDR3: TGTGCCAGCTCACCTGAAGTAGCGGGGGGCGGTACAGATACGCAGTATTTT. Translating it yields CASSPEVAGGGTDTQYF.

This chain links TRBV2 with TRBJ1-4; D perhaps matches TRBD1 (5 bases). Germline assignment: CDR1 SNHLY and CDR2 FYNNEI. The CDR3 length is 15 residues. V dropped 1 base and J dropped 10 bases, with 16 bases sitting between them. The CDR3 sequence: CASSEVYGGDGKLFF. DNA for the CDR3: TGTGCCAGCAGTGAAGTGTACGGGGGTGACGGAAAACTGTTTTTT. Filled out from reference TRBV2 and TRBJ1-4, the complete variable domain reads EPEVTQTPSHQVTQMGQEVILRCVPISNHLYFYWYRQILGQKVEFLVSFYNNEISEKSEIFDDQFSVERPDGSNFTLKIRSTKLEDSAMYFCASSEVYGGDGKLFFGSGTQLSVL.

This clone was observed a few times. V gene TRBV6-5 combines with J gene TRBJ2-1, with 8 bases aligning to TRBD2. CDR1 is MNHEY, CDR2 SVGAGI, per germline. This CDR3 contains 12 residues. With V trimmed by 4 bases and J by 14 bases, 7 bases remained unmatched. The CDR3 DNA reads TGTGCCAGCAGTTTGTCGGGAGGGGCGGAGTTCTTC. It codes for CASSLSGGAEFF.

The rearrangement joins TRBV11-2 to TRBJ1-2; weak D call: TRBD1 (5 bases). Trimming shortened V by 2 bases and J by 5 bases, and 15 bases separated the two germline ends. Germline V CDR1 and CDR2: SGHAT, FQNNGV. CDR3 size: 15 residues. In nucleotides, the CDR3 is TGTGCCAGCAGCTTAAATATGGGGGAGGGGTATGGCTACACCTTC. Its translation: CASSLNMGEGYGYTF. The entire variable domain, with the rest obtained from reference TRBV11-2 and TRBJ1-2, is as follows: EAGVAQSPRYKIIEKRQSVAFWCNPISGHATLYWYQQILGQGPKLLIQFQNNGVVDDSQLPKDRFSAERLKGVDSTLKIQPAKLEDSAVYLCASSLNMGEGYGYTFGSGTRLTVV.

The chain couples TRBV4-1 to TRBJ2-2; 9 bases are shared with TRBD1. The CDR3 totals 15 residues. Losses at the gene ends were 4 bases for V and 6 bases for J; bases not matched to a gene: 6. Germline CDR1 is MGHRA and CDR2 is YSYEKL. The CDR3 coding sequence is TGCGCCAGCAGCCGGCCGGGACAGGGCTCCGGGGAGCTGTTTTTT. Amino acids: CASSRPGQGSGELFF.

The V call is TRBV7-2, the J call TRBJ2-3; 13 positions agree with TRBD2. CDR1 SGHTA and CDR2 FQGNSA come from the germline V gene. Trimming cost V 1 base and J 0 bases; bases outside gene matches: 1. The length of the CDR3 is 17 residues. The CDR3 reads CASSLVGLAGSTDTQYF. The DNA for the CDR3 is TGTGCCAGCAGCTTAGTGGGACTAGCGGGGAGCACAGATACGCAGTATTTT.

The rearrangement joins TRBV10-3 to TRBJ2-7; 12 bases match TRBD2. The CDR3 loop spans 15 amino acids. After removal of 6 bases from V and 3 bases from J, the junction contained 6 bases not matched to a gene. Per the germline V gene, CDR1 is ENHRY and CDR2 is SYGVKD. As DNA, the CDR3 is TGTGCCATCAGAAAAACTAGCGGGGGGAACTACGAGCAGTACTTC. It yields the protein CAIRKTSGGNYEQYF.

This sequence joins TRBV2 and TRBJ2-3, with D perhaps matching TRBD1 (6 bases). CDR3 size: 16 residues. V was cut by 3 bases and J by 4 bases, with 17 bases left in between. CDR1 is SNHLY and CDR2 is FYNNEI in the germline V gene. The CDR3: CASSDVAGVGADTQYF. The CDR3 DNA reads TGTGCCAGCAGTGATGTGGCAGGGGTGGGCGCAGATACGCAGTATTTT.

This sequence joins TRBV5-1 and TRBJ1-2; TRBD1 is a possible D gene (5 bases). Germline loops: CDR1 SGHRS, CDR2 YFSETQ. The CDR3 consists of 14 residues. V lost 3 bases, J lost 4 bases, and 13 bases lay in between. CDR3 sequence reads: CASSSGPRIYGYTF. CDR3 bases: TGCGCCAGCAGCTCGGGACCGAGAATCTATGGCTACACCTTC.

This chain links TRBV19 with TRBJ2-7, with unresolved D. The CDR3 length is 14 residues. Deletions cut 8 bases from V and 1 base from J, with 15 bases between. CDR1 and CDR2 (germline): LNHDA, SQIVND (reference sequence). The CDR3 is CASLSAEKSYEQYF. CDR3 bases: TGTGCCAGTCTAAGCGCCGAAAAGTCCTACGAGCAGTACTTC.

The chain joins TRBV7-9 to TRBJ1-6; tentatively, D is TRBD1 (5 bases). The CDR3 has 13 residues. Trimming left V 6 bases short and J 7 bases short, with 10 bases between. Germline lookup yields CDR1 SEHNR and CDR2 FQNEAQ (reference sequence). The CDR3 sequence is CASRATANSPLHF. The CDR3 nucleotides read TGTGCCAGCAGAGCGACAGCGAATTCACCCCTCCACTTT.

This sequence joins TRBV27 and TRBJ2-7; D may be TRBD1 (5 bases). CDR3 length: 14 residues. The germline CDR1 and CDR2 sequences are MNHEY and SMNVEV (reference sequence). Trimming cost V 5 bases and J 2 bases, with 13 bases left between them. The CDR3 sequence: CASSTHGQPYEQYF. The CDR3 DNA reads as TGTGCCAGCAGTACACACGGACAACCCTACGAGCAGTACTTC.

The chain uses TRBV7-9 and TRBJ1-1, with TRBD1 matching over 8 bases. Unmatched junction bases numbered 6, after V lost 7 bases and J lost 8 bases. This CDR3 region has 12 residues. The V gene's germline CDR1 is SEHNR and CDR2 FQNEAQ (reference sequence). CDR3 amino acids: CASMTGAAEAFF. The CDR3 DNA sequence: TGTGCCAGCATGACAGGGGCAGCCGAAGCTTTCTTT.